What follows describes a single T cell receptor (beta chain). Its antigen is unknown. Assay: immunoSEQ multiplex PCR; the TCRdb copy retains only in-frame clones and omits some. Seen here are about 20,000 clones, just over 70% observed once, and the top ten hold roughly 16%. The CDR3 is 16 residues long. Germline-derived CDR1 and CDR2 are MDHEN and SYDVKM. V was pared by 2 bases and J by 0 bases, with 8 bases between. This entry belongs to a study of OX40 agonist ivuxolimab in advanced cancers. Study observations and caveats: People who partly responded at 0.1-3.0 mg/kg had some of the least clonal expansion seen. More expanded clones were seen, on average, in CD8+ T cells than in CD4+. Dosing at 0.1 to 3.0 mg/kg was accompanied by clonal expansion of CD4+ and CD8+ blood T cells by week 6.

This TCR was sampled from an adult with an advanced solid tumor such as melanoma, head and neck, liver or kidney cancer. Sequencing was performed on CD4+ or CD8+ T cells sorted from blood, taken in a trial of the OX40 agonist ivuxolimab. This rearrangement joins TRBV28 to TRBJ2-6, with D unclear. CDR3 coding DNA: TGTGCCAGCAGTTTAACCCTAGGCTCTGGGGCCAACGTCCTGACTTTC. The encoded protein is CASSLTLGSGANVLTF.